These 26 T cell receptor beta chains were all obtained from the same sample, sequenced in a study of regulatory T cells in long-lasting Graves disease. Time point meaning: newly diagnosed GD, antithyroid drugs for less than 3 months. The TCR library was made from RNA extracted from PBMCs. Assembly of TCR beta libraries relied on iRepertoire HTBI primers together with Arm-PCR of CDR3 regions. TCRdb recomputed calls from the multiplex PCR reads with MiXCR, one row per CDR3 protein. This table holds approximately 480,000 distinct CDR3 sequences, 15% to 20% found once. These records were also assigned to another study, of T cells in Graves' hyperthyroidism and ophthalmopathy.

This material consisted of peripheral blood mononuclear cells (PBMCs), taken at new diagnosis, from a patient treated with antithyroid drugs. These TCRs come from a man between 40 and 49 years old with Graves disease.

The chain has TRBV5-5 and TRBJ2-5; 12 bases match TRBD1. V shed 4 bases and J 5 bases; nucleotides not matched to a gene: 9. The CDR3 loop spans 16 amino acids. CDR1 and CDR2 (germline): SGHKS, YYEKEE (reference sequence). CDR3 DNA sequence: TGTGCCAGCAGCGACCGGGACAGGGGGCGTCGGGAGACCCAGTACTTC. Translating gives CASSDRDRGRRETQYF.

This clonotype was detected many times. This chain joins TRBV3-1 and TRBJ2-3; 9 nucleotides match TRBD2. J was trimmed by 4 bases and V by 2 bases; bases with no gene match: 10. Germline CDR1 is LGHDT and CDR2 is YNNKEL (reference sequence). The CDR3 consists of 17 residues. CDR3 DNA sequence: TGTGCCAGCAGCCAAAGATACTTTGCGGGAGGGTCAGATACGCAGTATTTT. It is translated as CASSQRYFAGGSDTQYF.

This clonotype was counted many times. The chain combines TRBV27 with TRBJ1-1; no definite D call. The CDR3 extends over 14 amino acids. CDR1 is MNHEY and CDR2 is SMNVEV in the germline V gene (reference sequence). Trimming shortened V by 0 bases and J by 4 bases, and 9 bases separated the two germline ends. CDR3 sequence (DNA): TGTGCCAGCAGTTTATCGAAAGGGTCCACTGAAGCTTTCTTT. Its protein product is CASSLSKGSTEAFF.

This clonotype was seen only a few times. The chain links TRBV9 to TRBJ2-1; D perhaps matches TRBD1 (5 bases). The germline V and J ends were trimmed by 1 base and 4 bases, with 9 bases remaining between them. The CDR3 consists of 14 residues. CDR1 and CDR2 from the germline V gene are SGDLS and YYNGEE. CDR3 sequence reads: CASSVTGDYNEQFF. DNA for the CDR3: TGTGCCAGCAGCGTAACAGGAGATTACAATGAGCAGTTCTTC.

This clonotype has only a few counts. This chain links TRBV3-1 with TRBJ2-7; no firm D call. This CDR3 is built from 12 residues. The V end lost 2 bases, the J end lost 3 bases, and 5 bases lay between the germline ends. Germline lookup yields CDR1 LGHDT and CDR2 YNNKEL (reference sequence). CDR3 in DNA: TGTGCCAGCAGCCAAATTTACTACGAGCAGTACTTC. This sequence encodes CASSQIYYEQYF.

This clonotype was counted at least ten times. The V gene is TRBV18, the J gene TRBJ2-5; TRBD1 aligns across 8 bases. The CDR3 length is 18 residues. The V gene's germline CDR1 is KGHSH and CDR2 LQKENI. V dropped 2 bases and J dropped 3; count of bases not matched to a gene: 14. The CDR3 DNA reads TGTGCCAGCTCACCAATCCTGAAGCGGACAGGGCCTAAAGAGACCCAGTACTTC. Protein product: CASSPILKRTGPKETQYF.

V usage is TRBV20-1 and J usage is TRBJ2-7, with a weak D call TRBD1 (5 bases). The length of the CDR3 is 12 residues. V was clipped by 6 bases and J by 2 bases, with 11 bases between them. Germline V gene lookup returns CDR1 DFQATT and CDR2 SNEGSKA (reference sequence). This chain's CDR3 is CSATTDTYEQYF. The CDR3 coding sequence is TGCAGTGCAACGACAGACACCTACGAGCAGTACTTC.

This clonotype was seen more than once but under ten times. V is TRBV29-1 and J is TRBJ1-2; TRBD1 aligns across 10 bases. CDR3 length equals 12 residues. Looked up from germline, CDR1 is SQVTM and CDR2 is ANQGSEA. Trimming removed 8 bases from V and 6 bases from J; junction bases left unmatched: 6. As DNA, the CDR3 is TGCAGCTCCCAGGACAGGGGGAATGGCTACACCTTC. Its translation: CSSQDRGNGYTF. Drawing the rest from reference TRBV29-1 and TRBJ1-2, the complete variable domain is SAVISQKPSRDICQRGTSLTIQCQVDSQVTMMFWYRQQPGQSLTLIATANQGSEATYESGFVIDKFPISRPNLTFSTLTVSNMSPEDSSIYLCSSQDRGNGYTFGSGTRLTVV.

This clonotype was detected ten times or more. The chain recombines TRBV20-1 with TRBJ2-5; D is unclear. Germline loops: CDR1 DFQATT, CDR2 SNEGSKA (reference sequence). This CDR3 contains 12 residues. V was pared by 3 bases and J by 5 bases, with 10 bases between. The CDR3 is CSASAPPETQYF. The CDR3 region has the DNA TGCAGTGCTAGTGCCCCGCCGGAGACCCAGTACTTC.

V is TRBV6-1 and J is TRBJ2-7; 7 bases are a match to TRBD1. The germline V gene has CDR1 MNHNS and CDR2 SASEGT. V gave up 7 bases and J gave up 1 base; unmatched junction bases: 1. The CDR3 is 12 amino acids. The CDR3 is CASTGQSYEQYF. CDR3 bases: TGTGCCAGCACGGGACAGTCCTACGAGCAGTACTTC.

This clonotype appeared many times. The rearrangement joins TRBV5-1 to TRBJ2-1, with 13 bases identical to TRBD2. Germline CDR1 and CDR2: SGHRS and YFSETQ. Trimming took 3 bases from V and 5 from J; bases not matched to a gene: 11. The CDR3 length is 18 residues. DNA of the CDR3: TGCGCCAGCAGCTCTGGACTAGCGGGAGCCTTGGCCCACAATGAGCAGTTCTTC. Translation: CASSSGLAGALAHNEQFF.

This clonotype has at least ten counts. The chain joins TRBV18 to TRBJ2-7; TRBD1 matches 9 bases. V gave up 4 bases and J gave up 4 bases; unmatched junction bases: 8. CDR1 and CDR2 from the germline V gene are KGHSH and LQKENI. The CDR3 has 15 amino acids. CDR3 nucleotides: TGTGCCAGCTCACAGAAGACAGGGGGGGAATACGAGCAGTACTTC. Translation gives CASSQKTGGEYEQYF.

The rearrangement joins TRBV9 to TRBJ2-3, with TRBD2 identical over 14 bases. The CDR3 consists of 16 residues. V trimming: 3 bases; J trimming: 6 bases; junction bases outside the gene matches: 6. Germline assignment: CDR1 SGDLS and CDR2 YYNGEE. CDR3 sequence reads: CASSAGLAGDWDTQYF. In DNA form, the CDR3 reads TGTGCCAGCAGCGCGGGACTAGCGGGAGATTGGGATACGCAGTATTTT.

This chain links TRBV5-1 with TRBJ2-1; 12 bases map to TRBD2. The V gene end was trimmed by 4 bases and the J gene end by 8 bases; junction bases not matched to a gene: 7. In germline, CDR1 is SGHRS, CDR2 YFSETQ. CDR3 length: 15 residues. CDR3 residues: CASSQTSGSIDEQFF. In DNA form, the CDR3 reads TGCGCCAGCAGCCAGACTAGCGGGAGTATCGATGAGCAGTTCTTC.

The chain links TRBV29-1 to TRBJ2-3; 10 bases match TRBD1. From germline, CDR1 is SQVTM and CDR2 ANQGSEA. The V segment lost 4 bases and the J segment 1 base; nucleotides outside the gene matches: 8. The CDR3 covers 16 residues. The CDR3 protein is CSVGGDRGRGTDTQYF. The CDR3 bases are TGCAGCGTTGGGGGGGACAGGGGACGAGGCACAGATACGCAGTATTTT.

This clonotype was found many times. The genes are TRBV12-3 or TRBV12-4 and TRBJ2-7; 7 bases are a match to TRBD1. With V trimmed by 6 bases and J by 5 bases, 13 bases remained unmatched. This CDR3 comprises 15 residues. The CDR3 reads CASSPPGQGVHEQYF. For the CDR3, the DNA is TGTGCCAGCAGCCCCCCTGGTCAGGGGGTCCACGAGCAGTACTTC.

This clonotype was counted a single time. A much larger clone lies one base from this, so it may be a read error. Without the conserved terminal phenylalanine or tryptophan, this CDR3 likely stems from a read error. The CDR3: CASWDSYNEQFL. The DNA for the CDR3 is TGTGCCAGCTGGGACAGTTACAATGAGCAGTTCCTC. J is TRBJ2-1 and V is TRBV28; 7 positions agree with TRBD1. V lost 8 bases and J lost 4; bases outside the gene matches: 2. This CDR3 has 12 residues. Germline V lookup: CDR1 MDHEN, CDR2 SYDVKM.

This sequence joins TRBV7-8 and TRBJ2-5, with 11 positions matching TRBD2. There are 19 residues in the CDR3. Germline V lookup: CDR1 SGHVS, CDR2 FQNEAQ. V trimming: 1 base; J trimming: 1 base; junction bases outside the gene matches: 11. The CDR3 coding sequence is TGTGCCAGCAGCTTAGAGGGGACTAGCGGACCATACACCCAAGAGACCCAGTACTTC. It codes for CASSLEGTSGPYTQETQYF.

The chain links TRBV28 to TRBJ1-4; D uncertain. This CDR3 is built from 13 residues. Per the germline V gene, CDR1 is MDHEN and CDR2 is SYDVKM. V was cut by 8 bases and J by 5 bases, with 12 bases left in between. CDR3: CASQRPGNEKLFF. CDR3 nucleotide sequence: TGTGCCAGCCAACGGCCCGGGAATGAAAAACTGTTTTTT.

This clonotype was seen at least ten times. The J gene is TRBJ2-3, the V gene TRBV3-1, with D uncertain. V was clipped by 1 base and J by 1 base, with 12 bases between them. The CDR3 contains 16 residues. Per germline, CDR1 LGHDT and CDR2 YNNKEL (reference sequence). The chain's CDR3 is CASSQAPPGRTDTQYF. Written as DNA, the CDR3 is TGTGCCAGCAGCCAAGCTCCGCCCGGGCGCACAGATACGCAGTATTTT.

The chain employs TRBV6-1 and TRBJ2-6; 9 bases fit TRBD1. CDR1 is MNHNS, CDR2 SASEGT, per germline. The CDR3 loop spans 16 amino acids. V dropped 7 bases and J dropped 2; count of bases not matched to a gene: 6. CDR3: CASKGTGLPGANVLTF. CDR3 bases: TGTGCCAGCAAAGGGACAGGGTTACCTGGGGCCAACGTCCTGACTTTC.

This clonotype has a count of ten or more. The rearrangement uses TRBV10-3 and TRBJ2-5; 9 bases are shared with TRBD1. CDR3 length equals 15 residues. Germline V lookup: CDR1 ENHRY, CDR2 SYGVKD. The V gene end was trimmed by 3 bases and the J gene end by 1 base; junction bases not matched to a gene: 3. This CDR3 reads CAISEPDRGQETQYF. In DNA form, the CDR3 reads TGTGCCATCAGTGAACCGGACAGGGGCCAAGAGACCCAGTACTTC.

This clonotype was found many times. J is TRBJ2-3 and V is TRBV28; 12 nucleotides line up with TRBD2. The germline gives CDR1 MDHEN, CDR2 SYDVKM. This CDR3 contains 14 residues. Trimming took 10 bases from V and 3 from J; bases not matched to a gene: 5. The CDR3 DNA reads TGTGCCACCCAACTAGCGGGAGGTACAGATACGCAGTATTTT. Amino acid sequence: CATQLAGGTDTQYF.

This clonotype was seen a handful of times. This chain links TRBV2 with TRBJ2-4; 8 positions agree with TRBD1. Germline-derived CDR1 and CDR2 are SNHLY and FYNNEI. The CDR3 has 14 amino acids. The V and J ends lost 2 bases and 6 bases, in that order; junction bases with no gene match: 3. The chain's CDR3 is CASSESGGTNIQYF. The CDR3 DNA is TGTGCCAGCAGTGAATCAGGGGGCACAAACATTCAGTACTTC.

This clonotype was counted many times. The rearrangement uses TRBV5-1 and TRBJ1-2; no clear D. From germline, CDR1 is SGHRS and CDR2 YFSETQ. Trimming took 0 bases from V and 3 from J, leaving 9 bases between them. This CDR3 contains 14 residues. CDR3 residues: CASSLGAVDYGYTF. In DNA, the CDR3 is TGCGCCAGCAGCTTGGGGGCAGTCGACTATGGCTACACCTTC.

This clonotype was detected many times. The V and J genes are TRBV12-3 or TRBV12-4 and TRBJ1-1; no definite D call. The CDR3 is made up of 14 amino acids. V was shortened by 3 bases and J by 0 bases, with 8 bases between the two germline ends. CDR3 bases: TGTGCCAGCAGTTTCGTTCAGCTGAACACTGAAGCTTTCTTT. Protein: CASSFVQLNTEAFF.